These T cell receptor beta chains were read from a single sample in a study of CD8+CD57+ T cells in acquired aplastic anemia. TCRdb reanalysed the reads using MiXCR and keeps one entry per CDR3 protein. This table holds about 180,000 distinct CDR3 sequences, about 50% found once. The sample was sorted CD4+, CD8+, or CD8+CD57+ T cells (not recorded which) from PBMCs. These receptors came from a human donor with aplastic anemia. The CDR3 runs from the conserved cysteine through the conserved F or W. Fields, in order: clone size, D gene, V gene, J gene, CDR3 DNA, CDR3 protein. A D gene is named only where the DNA matches it firmly. Part of the rows lack a size; the others show once, few, many or a class for expanded clones.

abundance: many; d_gene: TRBD1; v_gene: TRBV28; j_gene: TRBJ1-6; CDR3nt: TGTGCCAGCAGTCCACAACCGGGACAGGGTAAATCACCCCTCCACTTT; CDR3aa: CASSPQPGQGKSPLHF
abundance: many; d_gene: .; v_gene: TRBV6-6; j_gene: TRBJ1-5; CDR3nt: TGTGCCAGCAGGAACAGGGATCGTCAGCCCCAGCATTTT; CDR3aa: CASRNRDRQPQHF
abundance: .; d_gene: .; v_gene: TRBV2; j_gene: TRBJ2-1; CDR3nt: TGTGCCAGCACCACCCTAACGCACAATGAGCAGTTCTTC; CDR3aa: CASTTLTHNEQFF
abundance: .; d_gene: TRBD1; v_gene: TRBV19; j_gene: TRBJ1-5; CDR3nt: TGTGCCAGTCAGACAGGGCAGGGCCAGCCCCAGCATTTT; CDR3aa: CASQTGQGQPQHF
abundance: few; d_gene: .; v_gene: TRBV6-5; j_gene: TRBJ1-1; CDR3nt: TGTGCCAGCAGTTACAATGGGGCCCCTGAAGCTTTCTTT; CDR3aa: CASSYNGAPEAFF
abundance: many; d_gene: TRBD1; v_gene: TRBV7-8; j_gene: TRBJ2-5; CDR3nt: TGTGCCAGCAGCCTTCGGACAGGGGGAGGCCAAGAGACCCAGTACTTC; CDR3aa: CASSLRTGGGQETQYF
abundance: .; d_gene: .; v_gene: TRBV2; j_gene: TRBJ2-7; CDR3nt: TGTGCCAGCAGTGTGAGGCTAGCGGGGGGACAGGGGGCCAACGAGCAGTACTTC; CDR3aa: CASSVRLAGGQGANEQYF
abundance: .; d_gene: TRBD2; v_gene: TRBV10-3; j_gene: TRBJ2-7; CDR3nt: TGTGCCATCAGTACTAGCGGGGGGGCCTACGAGCAGTACTTC; CDR3aa: CAISTSGGAYEQYF
abundance: .; d_gene: TRBD1; v_gene: TRBV9; j_gene: TRBJ2-1; CDR3nt: TGTGCCAGCAGCGTAGCTCCTTCAGGGGGCGCAGGGAATGAGCAGTTCTTC; CDR3aa: CASSVAPSGGAGNEQFF
abundance: .; d_gene: .; v_gene: TRBV7-9; j_gene: TRBJ1-1; CDR3nt: TGTGCCTGCAGCTTCGGGGGCGGAAACACTGAAGCTTTCTTT; CDR3aa: CACSFGGGNTEAFF
abundance: few; d_gene: .; v_gene: TRBV5-4; j_gene: TRBJ2-3; CDR3nt: TGTGCCAGCAGCTTGGTGGCGGGGAGCACAGATACGCAGTATTTT; CDR3aa: CASSLVAGSTDTQYF
abundance: many; d_gene: .; v_gene: TRBV6-5; j_gene: TRBJ2-1; CDR3nt: TGTGCCAGCAGTCGGGTCAGGGAGGAGCAGTTCTTC; CDR3aa: CASSRVREEQFF
abundance: few; d_gene: .; v_gene: TRBV18; j_gene: TRBJ2-7; CDR3nt: TGTGCCAGCTCCCAAAACGGGCAGGCGTCCTACGAGCAGTACTTC; CDR3aa: CASSQNGQASYEQYF
abundance: .; d_gene: .; v_gene: TRBV24-1; j_gene: TRBJ2-2; CDR3nt: TGTGCCACCAGTGACCTGACGAACGCGAACACCGGGGAGCTGTTTTTT; CDR3aa: CATSDLTNANTGELFF
abundance: .; d_gene: .; v_gene: TRBV7-2; j_gene: TRBJ2-5; CDR3nt: TGTGCCAGCAGCCGGACAGTTTTTGAGACCCAGTACTTC; CDR3aa: CASSRTVFETQYF
abundance: once; d_gene: .; v_gene: TRBV11-1; j_gene: TRBJ2-3; CDR3nt: TGTGCCAGCAGCCCGCCCGGGACCACCACAGATACGCAGTATTTT; CDR3aa: CASSPPGTTTDTQYF
abundance: few; d_gene: .; v_gene: TRBV7-9; j_gene: TRBJ1-1; CDR3nt: TGTGCCAGCAGCTTATTAGGGTCCACTGAAGCTTTCTTT; CDR3aa: CASSLLGSTEAFF
abundance: once; d_gene: .; v_gene: TRBV7-6; j_gene: TRBJ2-7; CDR3nt: TGTGCCAGCAGCTTAGCGGCCGCTTCCTACGAGCAGTACTTC; CDR3aa: CASSLAAASYEQYF
abundance: many; d_gene: .; v_gene: TRBV7-2; j_gene: TRBJ2-7; CDR3nt: TGTGCCAGCAGCTCCAGACCGACGGCCTACGAGCAGTACTTC; CDR3aa: CASSSRPTAYEQYF
abundance: many; d_gene: TRBD2; v_gene: TRBV29-1; j_gene: TRBJ2-1; CDR3nt: TGCAGCGTTACGTGGCCGGGAGGTGGTTCTGAGCAGTTCTTC; CDR3aa: CSVTWPGGGSEQFF
abundance: .; d_gene: TRBD1; v_gene: TRBV29-1; j_gene: TRBJ1-2; CDR3nt: TGCAGCGTTGGTGGGAAACAGGGGGCGGTTGGCTACACCTTC; CDR3aa: CSVGGKQGAVGYTF
abundance: .; d_gene: TRBD1; v_gene: TRBV19; j_gene: TRBJ1-1; CDR3nt: TGTGCCAGTAGTTTGGGGTTAAGGCAGGGGGCTGTCACTGAAGCTTTCTTT; CDR3aa: CASSLGLRQGAVTEAFF
abundance: many; d_gene: .; v_gene: TRBV20-1; j_gene: TRBJ1-2; CDR3nt: TGCAGTGCTAGCCAAGGAGGACCTCTCGGCTACACCTTC; CDR3aa: CSASQGGPLGYTF
abundance: .; d_gene: TRBD1; v_gene: TRBV24-1; j_gene: TRBJ2-5; CDR3nt: TGTGCCACCAGTGGCAGACAGGGGGTCACCCTCCAAGAGACCCAGTACTTC; CDR3aa: CATSGRQGVTLQETQYF
abundance: many; d_gene: .; v_gene: TRBV6-5; j_gene: TRBJ2-7; CDR3nt: TGTGCCAGCAGCAAGGGGGGCCAGAGCTCCTACGAGCAGTACTTC; CDR3aa: CASSKGGQSSYEQYF
abundance: once; d_gene: .; v_gene: TRBV7-8; j_gene: TRBJ2-7; CDR3nt: TGTGCCAGCAGCTTAGGGATAGAGGAGCAGTGCTTC; CDR3aa: CASSLGIEEQCF
abundance: many; d_gene: .; v_gene: TRBV20-1; j_gene: TRBJ1-2; CDR3nt: TGCAGTGCTAGAGCCAGAGAGGGGGTAAACGTCTATGGCTACACCTTC; CDR3aa: CSARAREGVNVYGYTF
abundance: .; d_gene: .; v_gene: TRBV9; j_gene: TRBJ2-3; CDR3nt: TGTGCCAGCAGCGTTACGGGGCCTAGCACAGATACGCAGTATTTT; CDR3aa: CASSVTGPSTDTQYF
abundance: .; d_gene: .; v_gene: TRBV20-1; j_gene: TRBJ1-1; CDR3nt: TGCAGTGCTAGCCGTCGACAGAACACTGAAGCTTTCTTT; CDR3aa: CSASRRQNTEAFF
abundance: many; d_gene: TRBD1; v_gene: TRBV6-5; j_gene: TRBJ1-2; CDR3nt: TGTGCCAGCAGTTATCTCGGGACAGATGGCTACACCTTC; CDR3aa: CASSYLGTDGYTF
abundance: many; d_gene: .; v_gene: TRBV5-1; j_gene: TRBJ1-5; CDR3nt: TGCGCCAGCAGCTCTACCCAGACAGATCCTCGGCGCAATCAGCCCCAGCATTTT; CDR3aa: CASSSTQTDPRRNQPQHF
abundance: .; d_gene: .; v_gene: TRBV6-1; j_gene: TRBJ2-3; CDR3nt: TGTGCCAGCAGTGGGACATCTGAAGATACGCAGTATTTT; CDR3aa: CASSGTSEDTQYF
abundance: few; d_gene: .; v_gene: TRBV2; j_gene: TRBJ1-5; CDR3nt: TGTGCCAGCAGAAGGGACAACAACAATCAGCCCCAGCATTTT; CDR3aa: CASRRDNNNQPQHF
abundance: .; d_gene: .; v_gene: TRBV5-8; j_gene: TRBJ1-1; CDR3nt: TGCGCCAGCAGCTTGGTCGGGGGCCGAGAAGCTTTCTTT; CDR3aa: CASSLVGGREAFF
abundance: many; d_gene: .; v_gene: TRBV5-1; j_gene: TRBJ2-7; CDR3nt: TGCGCCAGCAGGGAGGGGGGACCCTACGAGCAGTACTTC; CDR3aa: CASREGGPYEQYF
abundance: .; d_gene: TRBD1; v_gene: TRBV29-1; j_gene: TRBJ2-7; CDR3nt: TGCAGCGTAGGGACAGGGAGTTCCTACGAGCAGTACTTC; CDR3aa: CSVGTGSSYEQYF
abundance: .; d_gene: .; v_gene: TRBV7-8; j_gene: TRBJ1-4; CDR3nt: TGTGCCAGCAGCCGAGACAGTGAAAAACTGTTTTTT; CDR3aa: CASSRDSEKLFF
abundance: .; d_gene: .; v_gene: TRBV12-3/TRBV12-4; j_gene: TRBJ2-3; CDR3nt: TGTGCCAGCAGTTTGGGCACAGATACGCAGTGTTTT; CDR3aa: CASSLGTDTQCF
abundance: .; d_gene: .; v_gene: TRBV20-1; j_gene: TRBJ2-5; CDR3nt: TGCAGTGCTAGAAGAGGGGGAGAGACCCAGTACTTC; CDR3aa: CSARRGGETQYF
abundance: .; d_gene: TRBD1; v_gene: TRBV5-6; j_gene: TRBJ2-3; CDR3nt: TGTGCCAGCAGCTTGGGTGGGACAGGGCGAGATACGCAGTATTTT; CDR3aa: CASSLGGTGRDTQYF
abundance: .; d_gene: .; v_gene: TRBV18; j_gene: TRBJ1-2; CDR3nt: TGTGCCAGCTCACCAGGTTCCCCAAGCGCCTCGAATGGCTACACCTTC; CDR3aa: CASSPGSPSASNGYTF
abundance: many; d_gene: TRBD1; v_gene: TRBV5-1; j_gene: TRBJ2-7; CDR3nt: TGCGCCAGCAGCTTGGTGGGACAGGATTACGAGCAGTACTTC; CDR3aa: CASSLVGQDYEQYF
abundance: many; d_gene: TRBD1; v_gene: TRBV6-1; j_gene: TRBJ2-7; CDR3nt: TGTGCCAGCAGTAGGACAGGATCCTACGAGCAGTACTTC; CDR3aa: CASSRTGSYEQYF
abundance: few; d_gene: .; v_gene: TRBV29-1; j_gene: TRBJ2-7; CDR3nt: TGCAGCGTGAAACGGGCCTACGAGCAGTACTTC; CDR3aa: CSVKRAYEQYF
abundance: many; d_gene: TRBD2; v_gene: TRBV20-1; j_gene: TRBJ2-5; CDR3nt: TGCAGTGCTAGCGAGGGACTAGCGGGGGGGAAAGGGAGATCGGAGACCCAGTACTTC; CDR3aa: CSASEGLAGGKGRSETQYF
abundance: few; d_gene: .; v_gene: TRBV30; j_gene: TRBJ2-1; CDR3nt: TGTGCCTGGAATGGCAGACGCTACAATGAGCAGTTCTTC; CDR3aa: CAWNGRRYNEQFF
abundance: .; d_gene: .; v_gene: TRBV14; j_gene: TRBJ2-5; CDR3nt: TGTGCCAGCAGCCAAGCAAAGGGGCCTCCACAAGAGACCCAGTACTTC; CDR3aa: CASSQAKGPPQETQYF
abundance: .; d_gene: TRBD1; v_gene: TRBV25-1; j_gene: TRBJ1-5; CDR3nt: TGTGCCAGCAGTGAATCAGGGGGTAGGGATCAGCCCCAGCATTTT; CDR3aa: CASSESGGRDQPQHF
abundance: many; d_gene: .; v_gene: TRBV11-3; j_gene: TRBJ1-4; CDR3nt: TGTGCCAGCAGCTTAGACGACGGAAAACTGTTTTTT; CDR3aa: CASSLDDGKLFF
abundance: .; d_gene: .; v_gene: TRBV29-1; j_gene: TRBJ2-7; CDR3nt: TGCAGCTCTAGACTTAGCGGGACAGGTTCCTACGAGCAGTACTTC; CDR3aa: CSSRLSGTGSYEQYF
abundance: many; d_gene: .; v_gene: TRBV6-1; j_gene: TRBJ1-5; CDR3nt: TGTGCCAGCAGCCAGAATAGCAATCAGCCCCAGCATTTT; CDR3aa: CASSQNSNQPQHF
abundance: .; d_gene: .; v_gene: TRBV20-1; j_gene: TRBJ2-5; CDR3nt: TGCAGTGCTAGAGCAGGAGAGGGGAATCAGCCCCAGTACTTC; CDR3aa: CSARAGEGNQPQYF
abundance: .; d_gene: TRBD1; v_gene: TRBV3-1; j_gene: TRBJ1-6; CDR3nt: TGTGCCAGCAACCTCCAGGGGGCGCGAAATTCACCCCTCCACTTT; CDR3aa: CASNLQGARNSPLHF